Sequencing of this TCR beta chain was carried out in a study of T cell repertoires in aging, cancer and after chemotherapy. About the research overall: Donor ages fell into six groups from 30 or younger up to 70 or older.

Overall study findings and caveats: These repertoire data do not allow conclusions about immunological memory after chemotherapy. Loss of evenness, beyond lost richness, contributed to age-related TCR diversity decline in cancer patients.

Remarks on this clonotype: Its antigen is unknown. Possible read error: a much larger clone is one base away.

TCR beta rearrangements were amplified from peripheral blood genomic DNA. TRB rearrangements spanning V, D and J were amplified using mixed TRB-A/B primers. From the multiplex PCR reads, TCRdb called clonotypes with MiXCR, one entry per CDR3 protein. The profile shows roughly 2,300 distinct CDR3 sequences, around 30% of them singletons. V was cut by 10 bases and J by 1 base, with 16 bases left in between. CDR3 size: 14 residues. Germline loops: CDR1 MNHNS, CDR2 SASEGT. The chain links TRBV6-1 to TRBJ1-2; perhaps TRBD1 as D (6 bases). Sequencing was performed on blood. The receptor was derived from a human donor with a solid tumor. CDR3 residues: CANNNREGNYGYTF. In nucleotides, the CDR3 is TGTGCCAACAATAACAGGGAGGGTAACTATGGCTACACCTTC.